These 10 T cell receptor beta chains came from one sample sequenced in a study of blood T cell repertoires in COVID-19. The assay was immunoSEQ multiplex PCR, and TCRdb's table has in-frame clones only and misses some. This table holds about 210,000 clones, around 86% found once. What was sequenced was PBMCs or T cells enriched from blood (not recorded which). The receptors were gathered from a woman in her fifties or sixties with acute COVID-19.

The rearrangement uses TRBV7-2 and TRBJ2-7; no clear D gene. Trimming took off 6 bases at V and 2 bases at J, with 11 bases between the two ends. This CDR3 spans 13 amino acids. Germline V gene data show CDR1 as SGHTA and CDR2 as FQGNSA. CDR3 amino acids: CASSLEPTYEQYF. The CDR3 DNA reads TGTGCCAGCAGTCTGGAGCCAACCTACGAGCAGTACTTC. Supplemented by reference TRBV7-2 and TRBJ2-7, the full variable domain reads GAGVSQSPSNKVTEKGKDVELRCDPISGHTALYWYRQSLGQGLEFLIYFQGNSAPDKSGLPSDRFSAERTGGSVSTLTIQRTQQEDSAVYLCASSLEPTYEQYFGPGTRLTVT.

V gene TRBV7-3 combines with J gene TRBJ1-1; 7 nucleotides agree with TRBD1. CDR1 and CDR2 (germline): SGHTA, FQGTGA. The V gene end was trimmed by 2 bases and the J gene end by 4 bases; junction bases not matched to a gene: 13. The CDR3 loop spans 17 amino acids. This CDR3 is CASSLRGGFSSGTEAFF. As DNA, the CDR3 is TGTGCCAGCAGCTTACGAGGGGGCTTCTCTTCGGGCACTGAAGCTTTCTTT. The full variable domain, in which reference TRBV7-3 and TRBJ1-1 provide the parts outside the CDR3, is GAGVSQTPSNKVTEKGKYVELRCDPISGHTALYWYRQSLGQGPEFLIYFQGTGAADDSGLPNDRFFAVRPEGSVSTLKIQRTERGDSAVYLCASSLRGGFSSGTEAFFGQGTRLTVV.

This chain connects TRBV27 to TRBJ1-2; D is unclear. V was trimmed by 4 bases and J by 8 bases, leaving 17 bases between them. The CDR3 totals 14 residues. The germline CDR1 and CDR2 sequences are MNHEY and SMNVEV (reference sequence). CDR3 nucleotide sequence: TGTGCCAGCAGTTCCAGAGGACGGGAGAGGGGCTACACCTTC. Protein sequence: CASSSRGRERGYTF.

In nucleotides, the CDR3 is TGTGCCTGGAGCGTGGGACAGCGGGGGCAGCCCCAGCATTTT. Encoded protein: CAWSVGQRGQPQHF. The genes are TRBV30 and TRBJ1-5; 7 nucleotides agree with TRBD1. The CDR3 is made up of 14 amino acids. With V trimmed by 3 bases and J by 7 bases, 9 bases remained unmatched. CDR1 GTSNPN and CDR2 SVGIG come from the germline V gene (reference sequence).

The chain uses TRBV7-2 and TRBJ2-7; D might be TRBD1 (5 bases). This CDR3 comprises 15 residues. Germline lookup yields CDR1 SGHTA and CDR2 FQGNSA. V lost 1 base to trimming and J lost 6 bases, with 16 bases between them. In DNA, the CDR3 is TGTGCCAGCAGCTTAGTTTGGCAGGGTAGGGCCGAGCAGTACTTC. Translation gives CASSLVWQGRAEQYF.

V and J are TRBV4-3 and TRBJ1-1; D is perhaps TRBD1 (6 bases). Looked up from germline, CDR1 is LGHNA and CDR2 is YSLEER. The CDR3 sequence is 15 residues long. V was cut by 0 bases and J by 1 base, with 9 bases left in between. CDR3 region: CASSQEGGQNTEAFF. CDR3 sequence (DNA): TGCGCCAGCAGCCAAGAAGGGGGACAGAACACTGAAGCTTTCTTT.

The J gene is TRBJ1-2, the V gene TRBV4-3; D gene unclear. CDR1 and CDR2 from the germline V gene are LGHNA and YSLEER. The ends were cut back, 1 base at V and 4 bases at J, with 10 bases in the middle. The CDR3 has 14 residues. In DNA, the CDR3 is TGCGCCAGCAGCCAAGGGACTCCCCCCTATGGCTACACCTTC. Translated: CASSQGTPPYGYTF.

V is TRBV28 and J is TRBJ1-5, with a tentative D call TRBD1 (5 bases). Trimming took off 5 bases at V and 3 bases at J, with 17 bases between the two ends. CDR3 length equals 16 residues. Germline values: CDR1 MDHEN, CDR2 SYDVKM. CDR3 bases: TGTGCCAGCAGTGGTGGAGGGACGACTAACAATCAGCCCCAGCATTTT. Translated, it gives CASSGGGTTNNQPQHF.

The rearrangement uses TRBV3-1 (or the pseudogene TRBV3-2) and TRBJ1-5; D gene ambiguous. This CDR3 comprises 14 residues. From germline, CDR1 is LGHDT and CDR2 YNNKEL (reference sequence). Trimming removed 4 bases from V and 5 bases from J, with 12 bases in between. The CDR3: CASSPGLKDQPQHF. The CDR3 coding sequence is TGTGCCAGCAGCCCTGGACTAAAAGATCAGCCCCAGCATTTT.

This clone was counted between two and nine times. The rearrangement links TRBV18 to TRBJ2-7; perhaps TRBD1 as D (6 bases). Looked up from germline, CDR1 is KGHSH and CDR2 is LQKENI. The CDR3 has 14 amino acids. Trimming took 6 bases from V and 0 from J, leaving 12 bases between them. The CDR3, as DNA: TGTGCCAGCTCTCTCCTGACAGGCTCCTACGAGCAGTACTTC. The encoded protein is CASSLLTGSYEQYF.